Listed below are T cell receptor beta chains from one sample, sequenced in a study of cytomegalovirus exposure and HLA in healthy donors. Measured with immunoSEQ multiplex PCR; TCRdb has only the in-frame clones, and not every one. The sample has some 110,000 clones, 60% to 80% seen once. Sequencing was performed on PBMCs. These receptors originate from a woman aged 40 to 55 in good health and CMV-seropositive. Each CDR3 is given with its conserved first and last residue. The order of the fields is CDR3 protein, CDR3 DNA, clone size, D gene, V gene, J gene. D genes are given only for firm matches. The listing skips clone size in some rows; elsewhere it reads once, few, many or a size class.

CASSYKAGGYTDTQYF	TGTGCCAGCAGCTACAAAGCGGGGGGCTACACAGATACGCAGTATTTT	-	TRBD2	TRBV11-2	TRBJ2-3
CASSKDMGTGGDTQYF	TGTGCCAGCAGCAAAGACATGGGGACAGGGGGAGATACGCAGTATTTT	once	TRBD1	TRBV4-2	TRBJ2-3
CASSPNRGGYGYTF	TGTGCCAGCTCACCAAACAGGGGAGGCTATGGCTACACCTTC	-	TRBD1	TRBV18	TRBJ1-2
CASSAGQINSPLHF	TGTGCCAGCAGCGCGGGACAGATTAATTCACCCCTCCACTTT	-	TRBD1	TRBV27	TRBJ1-6
CASSGDLNTGELFF	TGCGCCAGCAGTGGGGACTTAAACACCGGGGAGCTGTTTTTT	-	-	TRBV10-1	TRBJ2-2
CASSPETSRAGTQYF	TGTGCCAGTAGTCCGGAAACTAGCCGGGCTGGGACCCAGTACTTC	once	-	TRBV19	TRBJ2-5
CASSDRNSYEQYF	TGCGCCAGCAGCGACAGGAACTCCTACGAGCAGTACTTC	-	-	TRBV4-1	TRBJ2-7
CASSSRTDEQYF	TGTGCCAGCAGTTCTAGGACAGACGAGCAGTACTTC	few	-	TRBV28	TRBJ2-7
CASSVEPNSGNTIYF	TGTGCCAGCAGCGTAGAGCCTAACTCTGGAAACACCATATATTTT	few	-	TRBV9	TRBJ1-3
CASSLSGATNEKLFF	TGTGCCAGCAGCTTGTCCGGGGCAACTAATGAAAAACTGTTTTTT	-	-	TRBV5-4	TRBJ1-4
CSVTDWVTSGPTDTQYF	TGCAGCGTTACCGACTGGGTGACTAGCGGTCCAACAGATACGCAGTATTTT	-	TRBD2	TRBV29-1	TRBJ2-3
CASSLDRGSYEQYF	TGTGCCAGCAGCTTAGATCGCGGATCCTACGAGCAGTACTTC	few	-	TRBV11-2	TRBJ2-7
CASSPAGGNTEAFF	TGTGCCAGTAGTCCAGCTGGGGGCAACACTGAAGCTTTCTTT	-	-	TRBV19	TRBJ1-1
CASSFEVTGELFF	TGCGCCAGCAGCTTTGAGGTAACCGGGGAGCTGTTTTTT	once	-	TRBV5-1	TRBJ2-2
CASSPLGQGDWEQYF	TGTGCCAGCTCACCACTGGGACAGGGGGATTGGGAGCAGTACTTC	-	TRBD1	TRBV18	TRBJ2-7
CATGDTRTDTQYF	TGTGCCACTGGGGACACACGCACAGATACGCAGTATTTT	-	-	TRBV19	TRBJ2-3